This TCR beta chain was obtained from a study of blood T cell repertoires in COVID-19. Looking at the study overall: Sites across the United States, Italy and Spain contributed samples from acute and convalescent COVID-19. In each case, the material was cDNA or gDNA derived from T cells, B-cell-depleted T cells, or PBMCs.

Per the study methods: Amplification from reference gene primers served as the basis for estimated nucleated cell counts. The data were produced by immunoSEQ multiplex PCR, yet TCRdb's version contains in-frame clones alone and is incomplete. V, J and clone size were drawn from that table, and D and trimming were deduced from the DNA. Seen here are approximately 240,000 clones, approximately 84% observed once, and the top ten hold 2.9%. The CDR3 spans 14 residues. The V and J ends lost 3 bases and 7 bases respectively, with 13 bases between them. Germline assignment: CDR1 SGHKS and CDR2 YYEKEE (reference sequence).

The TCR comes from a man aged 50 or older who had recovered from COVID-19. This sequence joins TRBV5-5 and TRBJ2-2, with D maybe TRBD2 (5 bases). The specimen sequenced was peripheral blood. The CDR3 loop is CASSSQVEVGELFF. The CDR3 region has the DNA TGTGCCAGCAGCTCCCAGGTGGAGGTCGGGGAGCTGTTTTTT.